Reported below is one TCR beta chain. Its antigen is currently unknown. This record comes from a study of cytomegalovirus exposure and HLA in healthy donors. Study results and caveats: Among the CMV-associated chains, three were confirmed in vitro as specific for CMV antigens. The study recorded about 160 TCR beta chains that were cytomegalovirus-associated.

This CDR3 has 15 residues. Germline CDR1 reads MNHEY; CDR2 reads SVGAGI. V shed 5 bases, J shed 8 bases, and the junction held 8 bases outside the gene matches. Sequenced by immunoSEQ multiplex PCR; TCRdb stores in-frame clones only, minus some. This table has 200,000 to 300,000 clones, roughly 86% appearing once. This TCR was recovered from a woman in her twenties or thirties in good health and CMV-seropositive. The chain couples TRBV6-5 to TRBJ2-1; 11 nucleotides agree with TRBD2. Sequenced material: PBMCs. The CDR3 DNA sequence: TGTGCCAGCAGTAGAAGACTAGCGGGAATCCATGAGCAGTTCTTC. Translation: CASSRRLAGIHEQFF.